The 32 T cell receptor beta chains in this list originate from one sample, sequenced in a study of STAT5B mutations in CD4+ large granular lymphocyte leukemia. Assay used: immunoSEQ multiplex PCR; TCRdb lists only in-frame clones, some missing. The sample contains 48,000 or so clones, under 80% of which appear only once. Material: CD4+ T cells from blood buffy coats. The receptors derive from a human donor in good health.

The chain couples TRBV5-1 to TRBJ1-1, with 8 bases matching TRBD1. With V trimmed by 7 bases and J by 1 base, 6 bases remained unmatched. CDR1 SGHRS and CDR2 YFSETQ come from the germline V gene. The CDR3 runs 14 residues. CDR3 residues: CASFGTGPNTEAFF. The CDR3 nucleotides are TGCGCCAGCTTCGGGACAGGACCGAACACTGAAGCTTTCTTT.

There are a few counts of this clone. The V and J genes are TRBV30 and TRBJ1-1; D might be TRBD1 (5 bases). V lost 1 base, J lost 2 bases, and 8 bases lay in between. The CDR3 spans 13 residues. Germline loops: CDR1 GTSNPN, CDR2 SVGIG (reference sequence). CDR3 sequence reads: CAWSGGGNTEAFF. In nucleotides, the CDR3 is TGTGCCTGGAGTGGTGGGGGTAACACTGAAGCTTTCTTT. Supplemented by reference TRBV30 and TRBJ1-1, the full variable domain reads SQTIHQWPATLVQPVGSPLSLECTVEGTSNPNLYWYRQAAGRGLQLLFYSVGIGQISSEVPQNLSASRPQDRQFILSSKKLLLSDSGFYLCAWSGGGNTEAFFGQGTRLTVV.

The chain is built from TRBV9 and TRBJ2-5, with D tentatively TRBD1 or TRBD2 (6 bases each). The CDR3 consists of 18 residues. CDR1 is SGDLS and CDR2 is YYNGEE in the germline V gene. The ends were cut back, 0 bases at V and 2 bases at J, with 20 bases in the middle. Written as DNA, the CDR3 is TGTGCCAGCAGCGTAGCTACGGGGGCCGGGCCCTTTCAAGAGACCCAGTACTTC. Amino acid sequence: CASSVATGAGPFQETQYF.

CDR3 sequence reads: CSAKRAGGAYGYTF. The CDR3, as DNA: TGCAGCGCTAAGAGGGCGGGGGGGGCCTATGGCTACACCTTC. The chain links TRBV29-1 to TRBJ1-2, with D perhaps matching TRBD1 (6 bases). This CDR3 region has 14 residues. Between the trimmed V and J ends, which lost 7 bases and 4 bases, there was a span of 19 bases. From germline, CDR1 is SQVTM and CDR2 ANQGSEA.

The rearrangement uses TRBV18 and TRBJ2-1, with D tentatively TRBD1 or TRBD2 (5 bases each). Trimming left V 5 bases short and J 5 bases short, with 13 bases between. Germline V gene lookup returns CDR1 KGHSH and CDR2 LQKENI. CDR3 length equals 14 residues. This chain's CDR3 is CASSVTGTNNEQFF. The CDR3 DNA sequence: TGTGCCAGCTCAGTTACCGGGACGAACAATGAGCAGTTCTTC.

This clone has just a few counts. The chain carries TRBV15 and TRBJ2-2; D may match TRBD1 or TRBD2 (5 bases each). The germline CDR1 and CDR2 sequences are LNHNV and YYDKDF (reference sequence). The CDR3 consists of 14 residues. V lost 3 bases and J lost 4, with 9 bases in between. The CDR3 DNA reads TGTGCCACCAGCAGGGGGGTCCTCACCGGGGAGCTGTTTTTT. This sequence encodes CATSRGVLTGELFF.

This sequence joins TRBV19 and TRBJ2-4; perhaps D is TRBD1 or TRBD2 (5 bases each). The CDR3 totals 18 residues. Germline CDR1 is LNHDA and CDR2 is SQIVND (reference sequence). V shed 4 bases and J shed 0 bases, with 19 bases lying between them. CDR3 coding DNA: TGTGCCAGTAGTAGTACCCGGGACCCGAGTCTAGCCAAAAACATTCAGTACTTC. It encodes CASSSTRDPSLAKNIQYF.

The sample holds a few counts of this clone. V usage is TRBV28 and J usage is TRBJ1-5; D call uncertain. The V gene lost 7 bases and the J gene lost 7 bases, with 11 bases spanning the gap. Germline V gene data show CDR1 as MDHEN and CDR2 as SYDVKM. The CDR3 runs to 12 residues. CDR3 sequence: CASTYDGQPQHF. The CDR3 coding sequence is TGTGCCAGCACGTATGATGGACAGCCCCAGCATTTT.

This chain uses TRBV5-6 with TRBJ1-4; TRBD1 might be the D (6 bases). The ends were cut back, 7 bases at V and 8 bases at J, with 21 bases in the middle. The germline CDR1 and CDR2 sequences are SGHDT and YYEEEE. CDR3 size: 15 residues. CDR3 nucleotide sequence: TGTGCCAGCGGCGTCTACAGGGAAGGAAGAGAAAAACTGTTTTTT. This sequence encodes CASGVYREGREKLFF.

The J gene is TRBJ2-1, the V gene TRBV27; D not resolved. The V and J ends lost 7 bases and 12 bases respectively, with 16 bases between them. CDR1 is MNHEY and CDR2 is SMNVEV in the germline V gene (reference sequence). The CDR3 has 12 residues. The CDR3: CASTSQAFRQFF. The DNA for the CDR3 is TGTGCCAGCACGTCCCAGGCCTTCCGGCAGTTCTTC.

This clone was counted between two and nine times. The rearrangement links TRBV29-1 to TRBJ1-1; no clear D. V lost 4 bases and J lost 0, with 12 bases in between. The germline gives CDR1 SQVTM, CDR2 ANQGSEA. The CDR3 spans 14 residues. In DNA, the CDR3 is TGCAGCGTTGTCCGCGGGATGATGAACACTGAAGCTTTCTTT. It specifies CSVVRGMMNTEAFF.

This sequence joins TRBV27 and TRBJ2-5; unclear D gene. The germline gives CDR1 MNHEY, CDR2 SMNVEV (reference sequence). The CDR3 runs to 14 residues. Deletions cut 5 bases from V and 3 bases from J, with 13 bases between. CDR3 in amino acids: CASSHGPGEETQYF. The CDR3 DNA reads TGTGCCAGCAGTCATGGACCGGGTGAAGAGACCCAGTACTTC.

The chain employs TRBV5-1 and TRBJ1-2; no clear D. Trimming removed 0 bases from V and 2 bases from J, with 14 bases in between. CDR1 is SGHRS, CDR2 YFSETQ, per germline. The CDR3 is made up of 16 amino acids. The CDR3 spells CASSLALQPANYGYTF. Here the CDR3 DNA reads TGCGCCAGCAGCTTGGCCTTACAGCCGGCCAACTATGGCTACACCTTC.

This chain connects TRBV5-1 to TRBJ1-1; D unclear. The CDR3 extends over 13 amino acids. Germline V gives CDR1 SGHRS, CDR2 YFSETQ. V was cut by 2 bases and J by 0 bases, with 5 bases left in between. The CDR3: CASSFNMNTEAFF. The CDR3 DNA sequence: TGCGCCAGCAGCTTCAATATGAACACTGAAGCTTTCTTT.

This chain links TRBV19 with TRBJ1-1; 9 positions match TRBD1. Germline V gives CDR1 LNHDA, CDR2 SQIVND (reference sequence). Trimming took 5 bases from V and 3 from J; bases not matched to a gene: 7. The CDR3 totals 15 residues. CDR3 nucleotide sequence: TGTGCCAGTAGTCCCCGGACAGGGGCTTACACTGAAGCTTTCTTT. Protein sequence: CASSPRTGAYTEAFF.

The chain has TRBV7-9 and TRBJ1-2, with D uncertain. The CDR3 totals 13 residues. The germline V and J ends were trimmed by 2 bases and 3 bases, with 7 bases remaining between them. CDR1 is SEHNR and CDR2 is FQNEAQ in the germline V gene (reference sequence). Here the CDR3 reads CASSLSQYYGYTF. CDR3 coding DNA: TGTGCCAGCAGCTTATCACAGTACTATGGCTACACCTTC.

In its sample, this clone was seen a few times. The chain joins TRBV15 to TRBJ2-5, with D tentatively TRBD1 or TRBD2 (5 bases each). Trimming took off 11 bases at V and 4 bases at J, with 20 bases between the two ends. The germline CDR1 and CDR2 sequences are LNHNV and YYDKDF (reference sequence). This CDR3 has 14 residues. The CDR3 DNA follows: TGTGCCTCCAAGAAGGGGACCCTCGGAGAGACCCAGTACTTC. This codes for CASKKGTLGETQYF.

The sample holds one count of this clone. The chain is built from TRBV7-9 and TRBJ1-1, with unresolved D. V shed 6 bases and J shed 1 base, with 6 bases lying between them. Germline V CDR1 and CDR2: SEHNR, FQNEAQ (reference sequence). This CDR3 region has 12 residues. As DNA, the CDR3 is TGTGCCAGCAGTACAGCGAACACTGAAGCTTTCTTT. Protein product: CASSTANTEAFF.

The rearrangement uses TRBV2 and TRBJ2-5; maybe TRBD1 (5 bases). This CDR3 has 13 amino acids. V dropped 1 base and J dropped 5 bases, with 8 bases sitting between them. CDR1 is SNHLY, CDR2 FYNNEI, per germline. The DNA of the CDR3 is TGTGCCAGCAGTGAAGAGACAGCGGAGACCCAGTACTTC. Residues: CASSEETAETQYF.

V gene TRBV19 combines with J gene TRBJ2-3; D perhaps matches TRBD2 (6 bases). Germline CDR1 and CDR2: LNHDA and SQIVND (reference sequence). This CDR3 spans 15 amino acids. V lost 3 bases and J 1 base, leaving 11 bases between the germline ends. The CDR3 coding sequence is TGTGCCAGTAGTATTTTGGGGGGAGGCACAGATACGCAGTATTTT. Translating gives CASSILGGGTDTQYF.

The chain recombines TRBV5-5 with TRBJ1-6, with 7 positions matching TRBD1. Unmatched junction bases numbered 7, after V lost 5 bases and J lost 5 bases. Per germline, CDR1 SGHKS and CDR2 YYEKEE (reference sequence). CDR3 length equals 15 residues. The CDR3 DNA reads TGTGCCAGCAGTTCGACCGGGACAGATAATTCACCCCTCCACTTT. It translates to CASSSTGTDNSPLHF.

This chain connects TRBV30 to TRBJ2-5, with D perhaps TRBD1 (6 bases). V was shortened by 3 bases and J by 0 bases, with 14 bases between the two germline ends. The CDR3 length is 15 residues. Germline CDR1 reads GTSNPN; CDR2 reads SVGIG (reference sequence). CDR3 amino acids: CAWSSGTRYQETQYF. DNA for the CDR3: TGTGCCTGGAGCTCCGGGACACGGTACCAAGAGACCCAGTACTTC.

As DNA, the CDR3 is TGTGCCAGCAGTGAACAGGCCGTAATCACAGATACGCAGTATTTT. It is translated as CASSEQAVITDTQYF. The genes are TRBV2 and TRBJ2-3; no clear D. Trimming took off 2 bases at V and 2 bases at J, with 11 bases between the two ends. Germline V lookup: CDR1 SNHLY, CDR2 FYNNEI. The CDR3 loop spans 15 amino acids. Full variable domain (outside the CDR3, taken from reference TRBV2 and TRBJ2-3): EPEVTQTPSHQVTQMGQEVILRCVPISNHLYFYWYRQILGQKVEFLVSFYNNEISEKSEIFDDQFSVERPDGSNFTLKIRSTKLEDSAMYFCASSEQAVITDTQYFGPGTRLTVL.

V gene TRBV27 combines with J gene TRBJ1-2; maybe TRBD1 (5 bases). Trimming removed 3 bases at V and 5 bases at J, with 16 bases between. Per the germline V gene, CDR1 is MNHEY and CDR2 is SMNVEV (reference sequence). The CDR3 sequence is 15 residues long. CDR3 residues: CASSFGAGKGYGYTF. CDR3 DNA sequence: TGTGCCAGCAGTTTTGGGGCAGGGAAAGGATATGGCTACACCTTC.

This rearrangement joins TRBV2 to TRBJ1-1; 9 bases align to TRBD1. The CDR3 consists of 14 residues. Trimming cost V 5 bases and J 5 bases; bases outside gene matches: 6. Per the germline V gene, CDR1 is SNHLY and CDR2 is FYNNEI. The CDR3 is CASSHTGGETEAFF. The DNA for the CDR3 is TGTGCCAGCAGTCATACAGGGGGCGAAACTGAAGCTTTCTTT.

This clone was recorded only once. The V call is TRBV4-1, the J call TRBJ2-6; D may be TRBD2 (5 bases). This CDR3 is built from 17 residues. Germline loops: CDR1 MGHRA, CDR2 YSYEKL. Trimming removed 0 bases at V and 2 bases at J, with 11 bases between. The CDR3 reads CASSQDLGVPGANVLTF. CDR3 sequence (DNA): TGCGCCAGCAGCCAAGATCTCGGGGTCCCTGGGGCCAACGTCCTGACTTTC.

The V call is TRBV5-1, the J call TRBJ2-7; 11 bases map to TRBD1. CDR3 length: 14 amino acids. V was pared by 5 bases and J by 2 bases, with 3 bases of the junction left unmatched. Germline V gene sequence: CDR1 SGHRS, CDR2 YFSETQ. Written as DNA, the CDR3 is TGCGCCAGCAGGTGGGGACAGGGGGCCTACGAGCAGTACTTC. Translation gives CASRWGQGAYEQYF.

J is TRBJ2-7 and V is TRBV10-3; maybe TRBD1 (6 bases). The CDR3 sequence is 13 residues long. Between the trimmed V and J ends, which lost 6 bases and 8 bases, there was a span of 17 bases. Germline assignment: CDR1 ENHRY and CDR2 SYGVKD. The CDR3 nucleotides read TGTGCCATCAGCGACCCAACAGGGTTCCAGCAGTACGTC. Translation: CAISDPTGFQQYV.

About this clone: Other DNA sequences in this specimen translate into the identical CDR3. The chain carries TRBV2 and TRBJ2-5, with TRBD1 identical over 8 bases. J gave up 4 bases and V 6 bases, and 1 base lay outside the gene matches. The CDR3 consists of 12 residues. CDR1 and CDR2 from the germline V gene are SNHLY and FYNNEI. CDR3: CASRQGGETQYF. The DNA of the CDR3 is TGTGCCAGCAGACAGGGGGGAGAGACCCAGTACTTC.

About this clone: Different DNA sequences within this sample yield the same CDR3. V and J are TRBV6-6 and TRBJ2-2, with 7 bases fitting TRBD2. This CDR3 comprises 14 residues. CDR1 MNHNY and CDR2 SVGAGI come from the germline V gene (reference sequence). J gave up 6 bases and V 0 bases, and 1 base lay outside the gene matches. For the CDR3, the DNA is TGTGCCAGCAGTTACTCCCGGGGGGCCGGGGAGCTGTTTTTT. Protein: CASSYSRGAGELFF.

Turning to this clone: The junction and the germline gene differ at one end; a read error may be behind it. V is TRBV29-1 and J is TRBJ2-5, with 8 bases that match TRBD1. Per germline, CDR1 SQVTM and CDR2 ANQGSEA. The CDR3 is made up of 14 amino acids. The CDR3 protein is CSVLVRGPQETQHF. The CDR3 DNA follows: TGCAGCGTGCTAGTCAGGGGGCCCCAAGAGACCCAGCACTTC.

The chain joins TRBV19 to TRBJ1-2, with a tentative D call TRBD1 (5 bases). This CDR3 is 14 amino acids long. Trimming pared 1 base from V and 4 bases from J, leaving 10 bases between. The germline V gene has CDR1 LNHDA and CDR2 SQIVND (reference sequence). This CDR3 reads CASSIGGRGYGYTF. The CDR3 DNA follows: TGTGCCAGTAGTATAGGGGGACGCGGCTATGGCTACACCTTC.